The 21 T cell receptor beta chains below were found in one sample sequenced in a study of OX40 agonist ivuxolimab in advanced cancers. Clones were read by immunoSEQ multiplex PCR, and TCRdb kept only the in-frame ones, dropping some. The data hold about 62,000 clones, with around 79% observed a single time. The sequencing here drew on CD4+ or CD8+ T cells sorted from blood, taken in a trial of the OX40 agonist ivuxolimab. These TCRs come from an adult with an advanced solid tumor such as melanoma, head and neck, liver or kidney cancer.

This clone was observed once. This chain links TRBV19 with TRBJ2-6; maybe TRBD1 (5 bases). The CDR3 has 17 amino acids. The V gene's germline CDR1 is LNHDA and CDR2 SQIVND (reference sequence). The V end lost 1 base, the J end lost 0 bases, and 10 bases lay between the germline ends. The CDR3 region is CASSIVQGYSGANVLTF. CDR3 bases: TGTGCCAGTAGTATAGTTCAGGGCTACTCTGGGGCCAACGTCCTGACTTTC. The variable domain in full, with the rest retrieved from reference TRBV19 and TRBJ2-6, is DGGITQSPKYLFRKEGQNVTLSCEQNLNHDAMYWYRQDPGQGLRLIYYSQIVNDFQKGDIAEGYSVSREKKESFPLTVTSAQKNPTAFYLCASSIVQGYSGANVLTFGAGSRLTVL.

This rearrangement joins TRBV7-2 to TRBJ2-5, with D uncertain. Germline CDR1 and CDR2: SGHTA and FQGNSA. The CDR3 loop spans 13 amino acids. Trimming removed 4 bases at V and 5 bases at J, with 11 bases between. CDR3 bases: TGTGCCAGCAGCTCCCCCGAGCAGGAGACCCAGTACTTC. It is translated as CASSSPEQETQYF.

The CDR3 nucleotides read TGTGCCAGCAGCAACACAAAAAAAACTACGTGGGAGACCCAGTACTTC. Encoded protein: CASSNTKKTTWETQYF. This rearrangement joins TRBV5-4 to TRBJ2-5; no reliable D call. Germline lookup yields CDR1 SGHNT and CDR2 YYREEE (reference sequence). Trimming removed 4 bases from V and 5 bases from J, with 21 bases in between. The CDR3 is 16 residues long.

This clone was observed a few times. CDR3 amino acids: CASSYKPQGEKLFF. In nucleotides, the CDR3 is TGTGCCAGCAGTTACAAGCCTCAGGGGGAAAAACTGTTTTTT. The rearrangement joins TRBV6-5 to TRBJ1-4, with D possibly matching TRBD1 (6 bases). V was clipped by 2 bases and J by 8 bases, with 12 bases between them. CDR1 and CDR2 from the germline V gene are MNHEY and SVGAGI. The CDR3 spans 14 residues.

This rearrangement joins TRBV27 to TRBJ2-7, with D unclear. Trimming left V 6 bases short and J 4 bases short, with 10 bases between. Germline V gene sequence: CDR1 MNHEY, CDR2 SMNVEV (reference sequence). The CDR3 sequence is 12 residues long. CDR3 region: CASSQPGYEQYF. The CDR3 bases are TGTGCCAGCAGCCAGCCCGGGTACGAGCAGTACTTC.

The chain joins TRBV18 to TRBJ1-4; D call uncertain. Trimming stripped 3 bases from V and 8 bases from J, with 13 bases between. Germline loops: CDR1 KGHSH, CDR2 LQKENI. The CDR3 contains 14 residues. This CDR3 reads CASSPLAYREKLFF. Here the CDR3 DNA reads TGTGCCAGCTCACCCCTGGCTTATCGGGAAAAACTGTTTTTT.

V usage is TRBV7-9 and J usage is TRBJ2-1; perhaps TRBD2 as D (6 bases). Between the trimmed V and J ends, which lost 1 base and 2 bases, there was a span of 6 bases. The CDR3 is 14 amino acids. Germline CDR1 is SEHNR and CDR2 is FQNEAQ (reference sequence). The CDR3 coding sequence is TGTGCCAGCAGCTTAGGCGGGACCTACAATGAGCAGTTCTTC. This sequence encodes CASSLGGTYNEQFF.

The chain couples TRBV11-3 to TRBJ2-3; 16 nucleotides agree with TRBD2. The V gene's germline CDR1 is SGHNT and CDR2 YENEEA. V trimming: 3 bases; J trimming: 4 bases; junction bases outside the gene matches: 4. The CDR3 loop spans 17 amino acids. In DNA form, the CDR3 reads TGTGCCAGCAGCTTGGCGGGACTAGCGGGGGGGCCAGATACGCAGTATTTT. This sequence encodes CASSLAGLAGGPDTQYF.

The J gene is TRBJ1-2, the V gene TRBV27; no clear D. V was trimmed by 9 bases and J by 3 bases, leaving 8 bases between them. The CDR3 covers 11 residues. Germline CDR1 and CDR2: MNHEY and SMNVEV (reference sequence). The CDR3 region has the DNA TGTGCCAGTGGACGGGACTATGGCTACACCTTC. The encoded protein is CASGRDYGYTF.

This clone was detected a few times. The chain uses TRBV7-8 and TRBJ2-7; 7 bases agree with TRBD1. The CDR3 has 13 amino acids. Unmatched junction bases numbered 7, after V lost 5 bases and J lost 6 bases. Germline V gene data show CDR1 as SGHVS and CDR2 as FQNEAQ. In DNA, the CDR3 is TGTGCCAGCAGCGCGGACCGGGACAGCGAGCAGTACTTC. Its translation is CASSADRDSEQYF. Full variable domain (missing parts from reference TRBV7-8 and TRBJ2-7): GAGVSQSPRYKVAKRGQDVALRCDPISGHVSLFWYQQALGQGPEFLTYFQNEAQLDKSGLPSDRFFAERPEGSVSTLKIQRTQQEDSAVYLCASSADRDSEQYFGPGTRLTVT.

A single count supports this clone. The chain carries TRBV14 and TRBJ2-2; the match to TRBD1 covers 7 bases. This CDR3 contains 14 residues. Per the germline V gene, CDR1 is SGHDN and CDR2 is FVKESK. Trimming took 4 bases from V and 4 from J; bases not matched to a gene: 3. In DNA form, the CDR3 reads TGTGCCAGCAGCCTGAACAGGGGCACCGGGGAGCTGTTTTTT. It encodes CASSLNRGTGELFF.

The rearrangement joins TRBV19 to TRBJ2-5; 8 bases line up with TRBD1. The CDR3 runs 16 residues. Trimming removed 5 bases from V and 4 bases from J; junction bases left unmatched: 12. The germline V gene encodes CDR1 LNHDA and CDR2 SQIVND (reference sequence). The CDR3 loop reads CASSSRTGLVGETQYF. DNA for the CDR3: TGTGCCAGTAGTTCGCGGACAGGGTTAGTAGGAGAGACCCAGTACTTC.

This clone was observed many times. For the CDR3, the DNA is TGTGCCAGCAGTTTATTCAATGAGCAGTTCTTC. Translated, it gives CASSLFNEQFF. This sequence joins TRBV27 and TRBJ2-1; no clear D gene. The CDR3 has 11 amino acids. V shed 1 base and J shed 6 bases, with 1 base lying between them. CDR1 is MNHEY and CDR2 is SMNVEV in the germline V gene (reference sequence).

The rearrangement uses TRBV19 and TRBJ2-1, with D possibly matching TRBD2 (6 bases). CDR1 and CDR2 (germline): LNHDA, SQIVND (reference sequence). This CDR3 has 17 residues. The V end was cut by 4 bases, the J end by 3 bases, with 19 bases between. This CDR3 is CASSSTIRGNFYNEQFF. The CDR3 DNA reads TGTGCCAGTAGTAGCACTATTCGCGGGAACTTCTACAATGAGCAGTTCTTC. The full variable domain, with the rest looked up from reference TRBV19 and TRBJ2-1, is DGGITQSPKYLFRKEGQNVTLSCEQNLNHDAMYWYRQDPGQGLRLIYYSQIVNDFQKGDIAEGYSVSREKKESFPLTVTSAQKNPTAFYLCASSSTIRGNFYNEQFFGPGTRLTVL.

V usage is TRBV28 and J usage is TRBJ2-7, with 9 bases that match TRBD1. V dropped 5 bases and J dropped 9; count of bases not matched to a gene: 2. CDR3 length equals 11 residues. CDR1 is MDHEN and CDR2 is SYDVKM in the germline V gene. The CDR3 spells CASSMDRGQYF. As DNA, the CDR3 is TGTGCCAGCAGTATGGACAGGGGGCAGTACTTC.

The V gene is TRBV18, the J gene TRBJ2-7, with D possibly being TRBD2 (7 bases). Trimming removed 1 base at V and 0 bases at J, with 10 bases between. The CDR3 covers 15 residues. Germline V lookup: CDR1 KGHSH, CDR2 LQKENI. The DNA of the CDR3 is TGTGCCAGCTCACCACAGGGAGGGGGCTCCTACGAGCAGTACTTC. This gives the protein CASSPQGGGSYEQYF. Drawing the rest from reference TRBV18 and TRBJ2-7, the complete variable domain is NAGVMQNPRHLVRRRGQEARLRCSPMKGHSHVYWYRQLPEEGLKFMVYLQKENIIDESGMPKERFSAEFPKEGPSILRIQQVVRGDSAAYFCASSPQGGGSYEQYFGPGTRLTVT.

This clone was seen only once. V gene TRBV30 combines with J gene TRBJ1-2; D unclear. V dropped 5 bases and J dropped 2 bases, with 15 bases sitting between them. Germline V lookup: CDR1 GTSNPN, CDR2 SVGIG (reference sequence). CDR3 length equals 14 residues. DNA for the CDR3: TGTGCCTGGGCCCCAATCTGGGAAAACTATGGCTACACCTTC. This translates into CAWAPIWENYGYTF.

V usage is TRBV6-6 and J usage is TRBJ2-5, with D possibly being TRBD2 (6 bases). Germline V lookup: CDR1 MNHNY, CDR2 SVGAGI (reference sequence). This CDR3 is 15 amino acids long. The germline V and J ends were trimmed by 2 bases and 7 bases, with 17 bases remaining between them. The CDR3 protein is CASSYRDSDGGTQYF. The CDR3 DNA sequence: TGTGCCAGCAGTTACCGGGACTCCGACGGAGGGACCCAGTACTTC.

The rearrangement joins TRBV15 to TRBJ1-5; TRBD1 aligns across 9 bases. The V gene's germline CDR1 is LNHNV and CDR2 YYDKDF (reference sequence). This CDR3 has 15 residues. V shed 5 bases and J 5 bases; nucleotides not matched to a gene: 7. The CDR3 loop is CATSRGQGGDQPQHF. Here the CDR3 DNA reads TGTGCCACCAGCCGGGGACAGGGAGGGGATCAGCCCCAGCATTTT.

The chain carries TRBV28 and TRBJ1-2; D unresolved. The CDR3 sequence is 13 residues long. The V end lost 5 bases, the J end lost 4 bases, and 11 bases lay between the germline ends. Germline CDR1 reads MDHEN; CDR2 reads SYDVKM. This CDR3 is CASSDSGIYGYTF. For the CDR3, the DNA is TGTGCCAGCAGTGATTCCGGGATCTATGGCTACACCTTC.

This chain joins TRBV6-1 and TRBJ1-2; D unclear. This CDR3 comprises 11 residues. Trimming cost V 0 bases and J 10 bases, with 6 bases left between them. CDR1 and CDR2 from the germline V gene are MNHNS and SASEGT. CDR3 nucleotides: TGTGCCAGCAGTGAAGCCGATAACTACACCTTC. This gives the protein CASSEADNYTF.